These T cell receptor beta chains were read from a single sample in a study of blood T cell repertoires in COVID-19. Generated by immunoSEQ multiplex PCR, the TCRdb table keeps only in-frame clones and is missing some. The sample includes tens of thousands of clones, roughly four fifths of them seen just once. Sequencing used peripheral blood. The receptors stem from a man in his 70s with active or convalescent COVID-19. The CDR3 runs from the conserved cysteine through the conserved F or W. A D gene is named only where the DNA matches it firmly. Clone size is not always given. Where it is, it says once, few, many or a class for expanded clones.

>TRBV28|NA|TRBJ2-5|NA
CASSQHETQYF
TGTGCCAGCAGCCAACATGAGACCCAGTACTTC
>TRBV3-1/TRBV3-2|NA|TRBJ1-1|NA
CASSQWAGSLTEAFF
TGTGCCAGCAGCCAATGGGCAGGCTCCTTGACTGAAGCTTTCTTT
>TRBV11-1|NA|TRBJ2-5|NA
CASSSTGLGTQYF
TGTGCCAGCAGCTCCACAGGGTTGGGGACCCAGTACTTC
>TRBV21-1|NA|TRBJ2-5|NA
CASRAGINNQETQYF
TGTGCCAGCAGAGCGGGCATTAACAACCAAGAGACCCAGTACTTC
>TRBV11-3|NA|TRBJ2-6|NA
CASSPTWGELSGANVLTF
TGTGCCAGCAGCCCAACCTGGGGGGAGCTGTCTGGGGCCAACGTCCTGACTTTC
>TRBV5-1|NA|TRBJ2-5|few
CASSLRSGLQETQYF
TGCGCCAGCAGCTTAAGAAGCGGCCTCCAAGAGACCCAGTACTTC
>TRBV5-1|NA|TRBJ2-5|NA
CASSLAHSEETQYF
TGCGCCAGCAGCTTGGCCCATTCGGAAGAGACCCAGTACTTC
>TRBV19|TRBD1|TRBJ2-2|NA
CASSIRGQGGTGELFF
TGTGCCAGTAGTATCCGGGGACAGGGGGGAACCGGGGAGCTGTTTTTT
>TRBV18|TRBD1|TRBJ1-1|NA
CASSPPGQGRTFF
TGTGCCAGCTCACCTCCGGGACAGGGGAGGACTTTCTTT
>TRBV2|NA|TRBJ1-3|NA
CASSGQISGNTIYF
TGTGCCAGCAGTGGGCAAATCTCTGGAAACACCATATATTTT
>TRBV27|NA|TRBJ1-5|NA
CASSRQGSGQPQHF
TGTGCCAGCAGTCGTCAGGGGTCTGGACAGCCCCAGCATTTT
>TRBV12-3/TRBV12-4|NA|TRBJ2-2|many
CAIPIVSGELFF
TGTGCCATCCCAATCGTTAGCGGGGAGCTGTTTTTT
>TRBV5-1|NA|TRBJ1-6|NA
CASSLIFQGSESPLHF
TGCGCCAGCAGCTTAATCTTTCAGGGTAGTGAATCACCCCTCCACTTT
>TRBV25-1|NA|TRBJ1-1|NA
CASSEWQGTTEAFF
TGTGCCAGCAGTGAATGGCAGGGGACCACTGAAGCTTTCTTT
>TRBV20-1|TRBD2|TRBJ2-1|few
CSAAGRVEQFF
TGCAGTGCTGCAGGGAGGGTTGAGCAGTTCTTC
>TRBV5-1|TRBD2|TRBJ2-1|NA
CASSPGGALTEEQFF
TGCGCCAGCTCCCCGGGGGGGGCGCTGACGGAGGAGCAGTTCTTC
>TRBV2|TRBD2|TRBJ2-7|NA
CASGTSGGYYEQYF
TGTGCCAGCGGAACTAGCGGGGGCTACTACGAGCAGTACTTC
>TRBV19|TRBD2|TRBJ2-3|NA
CASSILGEGTDTQYF
TGTGCCAGTAGTATCTTGGGGGAGGGTACAGATACGCAGTATTTT
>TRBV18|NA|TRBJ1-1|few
CASSRDWNTEAFF
TGTGCCAGCTCAAGGGACTGGAACACTGAAGCTTTCTTT
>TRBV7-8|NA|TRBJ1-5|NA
CASSLGQPGNQPQHF
TGTGCCAGCAGCTTGGGGCAGCCCGGCAATCAGCCCCAGCATTTT
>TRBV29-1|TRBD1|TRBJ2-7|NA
CSDRDRVSDEQYF
TGCAGCGATCGGGACAGGGTCAGCGACGAGCAGTACTTC
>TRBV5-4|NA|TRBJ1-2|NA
CASSYGDYGYTF
TGTGCCAGCAGCTACGGTGACTATGGCTACACCTTC
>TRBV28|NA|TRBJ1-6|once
CASRQFSYNSPLHF
TGTGCCAGCAGACAGTTCTCCTATAATTCACCCCTCCACTTT
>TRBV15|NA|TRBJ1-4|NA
CATSRGDSGGKLFF
TGTGCCACCAGCAGAGGTGACTCGGGGGGAAAACTGTTTTTT
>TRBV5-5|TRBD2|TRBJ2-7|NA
CASRARLAGFYEQYF
TGTGCCAGCCGGGCGAGGCTAGCGGGCTTTTACGAGCAGTACTTC
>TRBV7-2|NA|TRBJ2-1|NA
CASSLIISSGYINEQFF
TGTGCCAGCAGCTTAATTATTAGTAGCGGCTACATCAATGAGCAGTTCTTC
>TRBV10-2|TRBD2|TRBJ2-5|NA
CASTRGLAGGLREETQYF
TGCGCCAGCACAAGAGGACTAGCGGGGGGTCTAAGAGAAGAGACCCAGTACTTC
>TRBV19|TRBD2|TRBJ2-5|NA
CASSPRGLAGQETQYF
TGTGCCAGTAGCCCTCGTGGACTAGCGGGACAAGAGACCCAGTACTTC
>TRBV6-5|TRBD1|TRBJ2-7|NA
CASRLDRGGSYEQYF
TGTGCCAGCAGACTCGACAGGGGGGGATCCTACGAGCAGTACTTC
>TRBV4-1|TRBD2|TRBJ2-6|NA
CASSQGSPPGGSGANVLTF
TGCGCCAGCAGCCAAGGGTCCCCGCCGGGGGGGTCTGGGGCCAACGTCCTGACTTTC
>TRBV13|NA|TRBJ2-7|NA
CASSLGGDTYSYEQYF
TGTGCCAGCAGCTTAGGAGGGGACACCTACTCCTACGAGCAGTACTTC
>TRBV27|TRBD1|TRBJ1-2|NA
CASSLSLTGQKGYTF
TGTGCCAGCAGTTTATCACTCACGGGACAGAAAGGCTACACCTTC
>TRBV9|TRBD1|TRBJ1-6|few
CASSVEDRVYSPLHF
TGTGCCAGCAGCGTGGAGGACAGGGTCTACTCACCCCTCCACTTT
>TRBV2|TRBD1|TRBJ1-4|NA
CASSHRGTNEKLFF
TGTGCCAGCAGTCACAGGGGAACTAATGAAAAACTGTTTTTT
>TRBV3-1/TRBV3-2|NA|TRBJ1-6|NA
CASSQVLGAPLHF
TGTGCCAGCAGCCAAGTTTTGGGCGCACCCCTCCACTTT
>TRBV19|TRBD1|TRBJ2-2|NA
CASRGTGNTGELFF
TGTGCCAGTCGGGGGACAGGGAACACCGGGGAGCTGTTTTTT
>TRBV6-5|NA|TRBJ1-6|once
CASSFQGLPLHF
TGTGCCAGCAGTTTCCAGGGTTTACCCCTCCACTTT
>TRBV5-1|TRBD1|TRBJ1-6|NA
CASSGDRGNSPLHF
TGCGCCAGCTCCGGGGACAGGGGTAATTCACCCCTCCACTTT
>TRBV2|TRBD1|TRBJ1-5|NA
CASNQQGAGQPQHF
TGTGCCAGCAATCAACAGGGGGCGGGTCAGCCCCAGCATTTT
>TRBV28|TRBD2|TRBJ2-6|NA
CASSVRGGSGANVLTF
TGTGCCAGCAGTGTCCGGGGGGGCTCAGGGGCCAACGTCCTGACTTTC
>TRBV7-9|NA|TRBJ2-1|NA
CASSLSRRNEQFF
TGTGCCAGCAGCTTATCGAGGCGAAATGAGCAGTTCTTC
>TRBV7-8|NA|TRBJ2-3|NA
CASSLGPQGDTQYF
TGTGCCAGCAGCTTGGGCCCCCAGGGAGATACGCAGTATTTT
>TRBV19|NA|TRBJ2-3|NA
CASEGGASTDTQYF
TGTGCCAGTGAGGGGGGGGCAAGCACAGATACGCAGTATTTT
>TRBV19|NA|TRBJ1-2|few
CASSMSGLAGYTF
TGTGCCAGTAGTATGTCAGGGCTCGCTGGCTACACCTTC
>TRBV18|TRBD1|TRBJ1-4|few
CASSPPTGEKLFF
TGTGCCAGCTCTCCCCCGACAGGGGAAAAACTGTTTTTT
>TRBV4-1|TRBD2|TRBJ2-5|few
CASSQVRGGDQETQYF
TGCGCCAGCAGCCAAGTGCGGGGGGGGGATCAAGAGACCCAGTACTTC
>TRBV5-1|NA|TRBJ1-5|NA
CASSLKPLSEINQPQHF
TGCGCCAGCAGCTTAAAACCTTTGAGTGAGATTAATCAGCCCCAGCATTTT
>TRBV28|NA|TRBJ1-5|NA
CASSHLGALESNQPQHF
TGTGCCAGCAGTCACCTGGGTGCCTTGGAGAGCAATCAGCCCCAGCATTTT
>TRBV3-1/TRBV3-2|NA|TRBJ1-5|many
CASSQRGSQPQHF
TGTGCCAGCAGCCAACGAGGGTCACAGCCCCAGCATTTT
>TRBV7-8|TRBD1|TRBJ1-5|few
CASSPHGTGGPHQPQHF
TGTGCCAGCAGCCCCCACGGGACAGGGGGTCCCCATCAGCCCCAGCATTTT
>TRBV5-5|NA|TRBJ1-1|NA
CASSLDGGRNTEAFF
TGTGCCAGCAGCTTGGACGGGGGACGGAACACTGAAGCTTTCTTT